The rows below give T cell receptor beta chains drawn from one sample of a study of T cells after yellow fever vaccination. TCRdb called the 5' RACE reads again in MiXCR, with one record for every CDR3 protein. The sample has 500,000 to 650,000 distinct CDR3 sequences; about a sixth are singletons. The sample consisted of PBMCs, taken 5 days after the first yellow fever vaccination. Receptors originate from a man aged 18 to 30 who received the YFV17D yellow fever vaccine. CDR3s include the opening cysteine and the closing phenylalanine or tryptophan. The order of the fields is J gene, V gene, D gene, clone size, CDR3 DNA, CDR3 protein. D genes are given only for firm matches. The size entry is marked missing in some rows and otherwise reads once, few, many or a size class.

j_gene: TRBJ2-5; v_gene: TRBV20-1; d_gene: TRBD2; abundance: few; CDR3nt: TGCAGTGCTATCACCGCTAGCGGGGGGGAAGAGACCCAGTACTTC; CDR3aa: CSAITASGGEETQYF
j_gene: TRBJ2-5; v_gene: TRBV12-3/TRBV12-4; d_gene: TRBD2; abundance: .; CDR3nt: TGTGCCAGCAGCTCGGGACTAGCGGGGGGTACGACCCAGTACTTC; CDR3aa: CASSSGLAGGTTQYF
j_gene: TRBJ2-3; v_gene: TRBV4-2; d_gene: .; abundance: many; CDR3nt: TGTGCCAGCAGCCAAAGAATGGGAGGGGGAGGAGATACGCAGTATTTT; CDR3aa: CASSQRMGGGGDTQYF
j_gene: TRBJ2-2; v_gene: TRBV12-3/TRBV12-4; d_gene: TRBD2; abundance: .; CDR3nt: TGTGCCAGCACCCTAGCGGGGATGAACACCGGGGAGCTGTTTTTT; CDR3aa: CASTLAGMNTGELFF
j_gene: TRBJ2-3; v_gene: TRBV6-2/TRBV6-3; d_gene: TRBD1; abundance: few; CDR3nt: TGTGCCAGCAGGAAACCGGGACAGGGCACAGATACGCAGTATTTT; CDR3aa: CASRKPGQGTDTQYF
j_gene: TRBJ1-1; v_gene: TRBV6-2/TRBV6-3; d_gene: .; abundance: .; CDR3nt: TGTGCCAGCTGTGTGGCGAACACTGAAGCTTTCTTT; CDR3aa: CASCVANTEAFF
j_gene: TRBJ2-1; v_gene: TRBV11-2; d_gene: .; abundance: few; CDR3nt: TGTGCCAGCCAACGCTCCGGGACCCCGGGAGAGCAGTTCTTC; CDR3aa: CASQRSGTPGEQFF
j_gene: TRBJ2-3; v_gene: TRBV28; d_gene: TRBD1; abundance: .; CDR3nt: TGTGCCAGCAGTTTATCGCCCCCAGGGGGCGGCCTCGATACGCAGTATTTT; CDR3aa: CASSLSPPGGGLDTQYF
j_gene: TRBJ2-5; v_gene: TRBV20-1; d_gene: .; abundance: .; CDR3nt: TGCAGTGCTAGAGATTCGGCGGTCCAAGAGACCCAGTACTTC; CDR3aa: CSARDSAVQETQYF
j_gene: TRBJ1-5; v_gene: TRBV15; d_gene: TRBD1; abundance: few; CDR3nt: TGTGCCACCAGCACGACAGGGGTTGGGAATCAGCCCCAGCATTTT; CDR3aa: CATSTTGVGNQPQHF
j_gene: TRBJ1-1; v_gene: TRBV6-1; d_gene: .; abundance: .; CDR3nt: TGTGCCAGCAGTATCCCCGAGGTACGGCGAACTGAAGCTTTCTTT; CDR3aa: CASSIPEVRRTEAFF
j_gene: TRBJ2-1; v_gene: TRBV4-1; d_gene: TRBD2; abundance: .; CDR3nt: TGCGCCAGCAGCAAACTAGCGCACAATGAGCAGTTCTTC; CDR3aa: CASSKLAHNEQFF
j_gene: TRBJ2-4; v_gene: TRBV12-3/TRBV12-4; d_gene: TRBD1; abundance: few; CDR3nt: TGTGCCAGCAGTTTATCGGGGTTACCGTGGACAGGGGCCAAAAACATTCAGTACTTC; CDR3aa: CASSLSGLPWTGAKNIQYF
j_gene: TRBJ1-2; v_gene: TRBV4-3; d_gene: .; abundance: few; CDR3nt: TGCGCCAGCAGCCCAAACTTCTTTACGAGGGGAAACTATGGCTACACCTTC; CDR3aa: CASSPNFFTRGNYGYTF
j_gene: TRBJ1-6; v_gene: TRBV7-9; d_gene: .; abundance: .; CDR3nt: TGTGCCAGCAGCTTCACCAGGGGTAATTCACCCCTCCACTTT; CDR3aa: CASSFTRGNSPLHF
j_gene: TRBJ2-5; v_gene: TRBV7-2; d_gene: .; abundance: few; CDR3nt: TGTGCCAGCGCTGGGGCAGGCGGGTTGGAGACCCAGTACTTC; CDR3aa: CASAGAGGLETQYF
j_gene: TRBJ2-1; v_gene: TRBV20-1; d_gene: .; abundance: few; CDR3nt: TGCAGTGGTGGGGATTCCTACAATGAGCAGTTCTTC; CDR3aa: CSGGDSYNEQFF
j_gene: TRBJ2-3; v_gene: TRBV5-5; d_gene: TRBD2; abundance: .; CDR3nt: TGTGCCAGCAGCTTCGTTGCTAGCGGGGTGGATACGCAGTATTTT; CDR3aa: CASSFVASGVDTQYF
j_gene: TRBJ2-5; v_gene: TRBV27; d_gene: TRBD1; abundance: few; CDR3nt: TGTGCCAGCAGTAAACCGGGACAGGGGGCGAGGATCCAGTACTTC; CDR3aa: CASSKPGQGARIQYF
j_gene: TRBJ1-1; v_gene: TRBV4-1; d_gene: .; abundance: many; CDR3nt: TGCGCCAGCAGCCAAGCCCTTTACACTGAAGCTTTCTTT; CDR3aa: CASSQALYTEAFF
j_gene: TRBJ1-5; v_gene: TRBV6-5; d_gene: .; abundance: few; CDR3nt: TGTGCCAGCAGTTACGGGGGGGGCGGCAATCAGCCCCAGCATTTT; CDR3aa: CASSYGGGGNQPQHF
j_gene: TRBJ2-3; v_gene: TRBV29-1; d_gene: TRBD2; abundance: .; CDR3nt: TGCAGCGTTGCCCTAGGAGGCGGGGGGATCACAGATACGCAGTATTTT; CDR3aa: CSVALGGGGITDTQYF
j_gene: TRBJ2-5; v_gene: TRBV29-1; d_gene: TRBD2; abundance: few; CDR3nt: TGCAGCGTTGAAGCTGGGACTAGCATCGGGACCCAGTACTTC; CDR3aa: CSVEAGTSIGTQYF
j_gene: TRBJ2-1; v_gene: TRBV6-1; d_gene: TRBD2; abundance: .; CDR3nt: TGTGCCAGCAGCAGACTAGCGGGGGGAGCGTACAATGAGCAGTTCTTC; CDR3aa: CASSRLAGGAYNEQFF
j_gene: TRBJ1-3; v_gene: TRBV5-4; d_gene: .; abundance: few; CDR3nt: TGTGCCAGCACCGGGAGCTCTGGAAACACCATATATTTT; CDR3aa: CASTGSSGNTIYF
j_gene: TRBJ2-1; v_gene: TRBV7-3; d_gene: TRBD2; abundance: .; CDR3nt: TGTGCCAGCAGCTCCAGGGAGGGCGGGTACAATGAGCAGTTCTTC; CDR3aa: CASSSREGGYNEQFF
j_gene: TRBJ2-1; v_gene: TRBV28; d_gene: TRBD2; abundance: few; CDR3nt: TGTGCCAGCAGGGGTAGCGGGGGGTGGAGCTACAATGAGCAGTTCTTC; CDR3aa: CASRGSGGWSYNEQFF
j_gene: TRBJ2-5; v_gene: TRBV20-1; d_gene: TRBD2; abundance: .; CDR3nt: TGCAGTGCTAGAGATATGCGGGGGGGCGAGACCCAGTACTTC; CDR3aa: CSARDMRGGETQYF
j_gene: TRBJ1-6; v_gene: TRBV6-2/TRBV6-3; d_gene: TRBD1; abundance: few; CDR3nt: TGTGCCAGCACTCCGGGACAGGGTCGTTCACCCCTCCACTTT; CDR3aa: CASTPGQGRSPLHF
j_gene: TRBJ1-5; v_gene: TRBV4-3; d_gene: .; abundance: .; CDR3nt: TGCGCCAGCAGCCAAGAATCGGGCCGCAATCAGCCCCAGCATTTT; CDR3aa: CASSQESGRNQPQHF
j_gene: TRBJ1-1; v_gene: TRBV4-2; d_gene: .; abundance: few; CDR3nt: TGTGCCAGCAGCCAAGTGGGGAGGGGGGCTGAAGCTTTCTTT; CDR3aa: CASSQVGRGAEAFF
j_gene: TRBJ2-7; v_gene: TRBV19; d_gene: .; abundance: .; CDR3nt: TGTGCCAGTAGTGCCCCGACGGGCTCCTACGAGCAGTACTTC; CDR3aa: CASSAPTGSYEQYF
j_gene: TRBJ2-5; v_gene: TRBV4-1; d_gene: .; abundance: .; CDR3nt: TGCGCCAGCAGCCATCCGGGGGCCGGGGAGACCCAGTACTTC; CDR3aa: CASSHPGAGETQYF
j_gene: TRBJ1-2; v_gene: TRBV6-1; d_gene: .; abundance: .; CDR3nt: TGTGCCAGCAGGGACGGAAGTAACAGGGAAGCTAACTATGGCTACACCTTC; CDR3aa: CASRDGSNREANYGYTF
j_gene: TRBJ1-1; v_gene: TRBV11-2; d_gene: TRBD1; abundance: .; CDR3nt: TGTGCCAGCAGTAACATAGGACAGGGAGACACTGAAGCTTTCTTT; CDR3aa: CASSNIGQGDTEAFF
j_gene: TRBJ1-2; v_gene: TRBV12-3/TRBV12-4; d_gene: .; abundance: few; CDR3nt: TGTGCCAGCACTACGGGACTCATTAACTATGGCTACACCTTC; CDR3aa: CASTTGLINYGYTF
j_gene: TRBJ1-2; v_gene: TRBV20-1; d_gene: TRBD1; abundance: few; CDR3nt: TGCAGGCCGACGAGACAGGGATTTGGCTACACCTTC; CDR3aa: CRPTRQGFGYTF
j_gene: TRBJ1-2; v_gene: TRBV11-2; d_gene: TRBD1; abundance: .; CDR3nt: TGTGCCAGCAGCTTAATGGGACAGGGTATAGGTGGCTACACCTTC; CDR3aa: CASSLMGQGIGGYTF
j_gene: TRBJ2-5; v_gene: TRBV12-3/TRBV12-4; d_gene: .; abundance: many; CDR3nt: TGTGCCAGCAGTTTAGGGACCCAGTACTTC; CDR3aa: CASSLGTQYF
j_gene: TRBJ2-3; v_gene: TRBV5-6; d_gene: .; abundance: few; CDR3nt: TGTGCCAGCAGCTTGGCCTTGGCGGTGCCGCAGTATTTT; CDR3aa: CASSLALAVPQYF
j_gene: TRBJ1-4; v_gene: TRBV4-2; d_gene: .; abundance: many; CDR3nt: TGTGCCAGCAGCCAAGATCGGGAGGATGAAAAACTGTTTTTT; CDR3aa: CASSQDREDEKLFF
j_gene: TRBJ2-1; v_gene: TRBV7-7; d_gene: TRBD2; abundance: many; CDR3nt: TGTGCCAGCAGCTCACTAGCGGGGGGGCCCGATGAGCAGTTCTTC; CDR3aa: CASSSLAGGPDEQFF
j_gene: TRBJ1-2; v_gene: TRBV5-1; d_gene: .; abundance: few; CDR3nt: TGCGCCAGCAGCTTGGGAACAGCCCAGGTCTCGTACTTC; CDR3aa: CASSLGTAQVSYF
j_gene: TRBJ2-5; v_gene: TRBV7-2; d_gene: .; abundance: .; CDR3nt: TGTGCCAGCAGCCCCTGGGGACCCCAAGAGACCCAGTACTTC; CDR3aa: CASSPWGPQETQYF
j_gene: TRBJ2-5; v_gene: TRBV18; d_gene: .; abundance: .; CDR3nt: TGTGCCAGCTCACCACAAAGGTCCCAGGGCGAGTACTTC; CDR3aa: CASSPQRSQGEYF
j_gene: TRBJ2-6; v_gene: TRBV11-2; d_gene: TRBD2; abundance: .; CDR3nt: TGTGCCAGCAGCCGGACTAGCGGGGGTCTCTCTGGGGCCAACGTCCTGACTTTC; CDR3aa: CASSRTSGGLSGANVLTF
j_gene: TRBJ2-3; v_gene: TRBV4-3; d_gene: TRBD1; abundance: .; CDR3nt: TGCGCCAGCAGCCAAGATCTGTACAGGGGCGGGACAGATACGCAGTATTTT; CDR3aa: CASSQDLYRGGTDTQYF
j_gene: TRBJ1-2; v_gene: TRBV2; d_gene: TRBD1; abundance: .; CDR3nt: TGTGCCAGCAGCGCCGCGGCAGGGGGGAACTATGGCTACACCTTC; CDR3aa: CASSAAAGGNYGYTF
j_gene: TRBJ1-2; v_gene: TRBV5-4; d_gene: .; abundance: few; CDR3nt: TGTGCCAGCATGATTATGGACGGCAGTAGGGGAGGCTACACCTTC; CDR3aa: CASMIMDGSRGGYTF
j_gene: TRBJ2-1; v_gene: TRBV4-2; d_gene: TRBD2; abundance: few; CDR3nt: TGTGCCAGCAGCCAAGCCGCTAGCGGGGGAAGCCTTTACAATGAGCAGTTCTTC; CDR3aa: CASSQAASGGSLYNEQFF
j_gene: TRBJ2-7; v_gene: TRBV20-1; d_gene: .; abundance: .; CDR3nt: TGCAGTGCTGGAGGGGGGACAGTCTACGAGCAGTACTTC; CDR3aa: CSAGGGTVYEQYF